This T cell receptor (beta chain) was captured by sequencing in a study of cytomegalovirus exposure and HLA in healthy donors (TCRdb year 2017). For the wider study: An earlier analysis of about 530 of the donors reported about 260 Gb of sequence data and 95 million to 140 million unique TCR beta sequences obtained from about 179 million T cells. An early release covering roughly 580 HLA-typed donors comprised approximately 300 gigabases of sequencing data and roughly 86 million unique TCR sequences. Of the roughly 390 genotyped donors, approximately 80% fell in the genetic ancestry cluster associated with self-reported Caucasian donors. The study aimed to test whether signatures of past pathogen exposure could be identified by cataloging public T cell receptors. The study used immunosequencing to profile the T cell repertoires of 666 subjects and linked those repertoires to cytomegalovirus serostatus. Along with the roughly 610-subject first cohort, a separate validation cohort of approximately 110 different subjects was used. To predict cytomegalovirus infection status, the study brought together high-throughput TCR immunosequencing, statistical association of individual TCRs with disease status, and machine learning. A later analysis re-analyzed previously published TCR beta repertoires from roughly 600 donors and added high-resolution HLA genotyping to study TCR occurrence patterns. In the later analysis, no new phenotypic data were used to find candidate immune exposures; instead, reliance was placed on TCR beta sequences and their occurrence across donors. An earlier analysis of 587 of the donors applied high-throughput TCR beta sequencing to assess whether each TCR beta V gene segment acted as functional or pseudogenic. Donor age, sex, ethnicity and CMV serostatus were collected together with the repertoire data. A later genetic analysis took genome-wide SNP genotypes for about three fifths of the 666 donors and used that subset as a discovery cohort. Every repertoire in the discovery cohort had been generated on one and the same sequencing platform. HLA typing covered class I and class II loci at four-digit resolution. The number of typed donors differed by locus: roughly 629-640 for A, B, C, DRB1 and DQB1; approximately 520 for DQA1; 606 for DPA1; and some 430 for DPB1. Because of strong linkage in the cohort, roughly five DR-DQ haplotypes were treated as single units for association and clustering. On average, 235,054 unique TCR beta nucleotide sequences were sequenced per donor among several hundred genotyped donors of the cohort, with about 19% of those sequences being non-productive. General conclusions and limits of the study: In both the original and validation cohorts, the classifier was reported to diagnose cytomegalovirus status with high specificity and sensitivity. According to a later analysis, parvovirus B19, influenza, CMV and Epstein-Barr virus appeared linked to several top co-occurrence clusters. Most TCR sequences were seen in very few donors, while some public TCRs were found in many individuals. An earlier analysis of approximately 540 of the donors showed that most TCR beta V segments appeared in productive rearrangements either about 87% or about 30% of the time, which broadly matched IMGT annotations. Because counts were too low, seventeen rarely observed V segments, including chromosome 9 orphons, were excluded from the earlier analysis of 587 of the donors. A cluster of highly shared sequence variants was judged likely to be a technical artifact of the sequencing pipeline. Compared with equally common non-associated chains, HLA-associated TCR beta chains in a later analysis were more clonally expanded and had lower generation probabilities. Some IMGT-functional V segments, including TRBV6-2 and TRBV6-3, could not be told apart with the 87-base-pair reads, so those segments were excluded. A further reported finding was that TCR beta sequences accurately predicted the HLA-A and HLA-B alleles for most subjects in the first cohort. Because HLA typing was missing for some donors at each locus, association tests included only the typed subset. Presence/absence analyses assumed roughly uniform sequencing depth across donors, an assumption that may not hold. In a later analysis, over 15,000 TCR beta sequences were associated with specific HLA alleles at a false discovery rate of 0.05. Three of the identified cytomegalovirus-associated TCR beta chains were confirmed in vitro to be specific for cytomegalovirus antigens. The study listed approximately 160 TCR beta chains as associated with cytomegalovirus. According to a later analysis, TCR association rates differed among HLA loci, with DRB1 alleles showing the most associated TCRs and HLA-C alleles showing the fewest. When HLA alleles, especially DR and DQ, strongly co-occurred, TCR associations were difficult to assign to individual alleles. The authors suggested that the approach could potentially be generalized to other disease states and immunological phenotypes. Correlated functional status among segregating V segments might reflect linkage disequilibrium, but an unknown experimental factor could not be ruled out. Only TCR beta chains were sequenced in this cohort, and the absence of alpha or paired-chain data limited detectable features. An association between a missense DCLRE1C variant and V-gene and J-gene trimming of TCR beta chains was found in a later genetic analysis and replicated in an independent cohort. According to a later analysis, most CMV-associated TCR beta chains appeared to be HLA-restricted, and the HLA associations seemed to be driven largely by CMV exposure. The only immune exposure information available for the cohort was CMV serostatus. According to a later genetic analysis, donors in an Asian-associated ancestry cluster had fewer N-insertions in productive TCRs than the roughly 670-donor mean.

Receptor amplification or capture employed the immunoSEQ multiplex PCR assay. The multiplex PCR relied on a mix of 60 forward primers for TCR Vbeta segments and 13 reverse primers for TCR Jbeta segments. The CDR3 region of rearranged TCR beta genes was amplified from genomic DNA by a multiplex PCR assay. Amplified TCR beta libraries were sequenced as 87-base-pair reads on the Illumina HiSeq System. In the authors' own workflow: In a later analysis, around 80 million unique TCR beta chains were counted across the roughly 700 repertoires, and roughly 11 million of these chains were shared by at least two donors. A nearest-neighbor algorithm error-corrected the raw reads and collapsed the reads into unique sequences, merging closely related sequences to remove PCR and sequencing errors. V, D and J gene segments were assigned by aligning CDR3 sequences to IMGT reference sequences. For a sequence to be retained, a match of at least six nucleotides to both a V gene segment and a J gene segment was required. Rearrangements were called productive when the CDR3 lacked stop codons and stayed in frame with V and J; all others were non-productive. Following IMGT convention, CDR3 was defined as the stretch from the second conserved V-encoded cysteine up to the conserved J-encoded phenylalanine. The earlier analysis of 587 of the donors excluded sequences that lacked an unambiguous match to a single V gene segment. In an earlier analysis of a few hundred of the donors, a V segment was called functional when productive rearrangements were above 56.7%, and segregating when the standard deviation between donors exceeded 5%. A statistical classification framework was built for diagnosing cytomegalovirus status from the catalog of TCR beta chain sequences. V and J gene assignment, in a later analysis, came from comparing TCR nucleotide sequences with IMGT/GENE-DB human TR gene sequences. Using the TCRdist pipeline, a later analysis assigned CDR3 sequences along with most-parsimonious VDJ recombination scenarios. A later analysis defined each TCR beta chain by its CDR3 amino acid sequence plus V-gene family, and excluded reads lacking a unique V-gene family. A later analysis removed 500 to 650 highly shared, low-generation-probability nucleotide sequences to deal with suspected cross-contamination and a sequencing artifact. In a later analysis, a clonal expansion index was calculated for each public chain from normalized within-repertoire ranks of inferred template counts. Generation probabilities in a later analysis came from a VDJ recombination model fitted to out-of-frame rearrangements, and those results were checked against IGoR. Hypergeometric tests were used in a later analysis to score TCR-TCR, TCR-HLA and TCR-CMV co-occurrence, with a repertoire-size bias correction applied to the TCR pairs. To estimate false discovery rates, a later analysis permuted the HLA or CMV assignments 20 times. In a later analysis, co-occurring TCRs were grouped using DBSCAN, and TCRdist sequence similarity was added for clustering within HLA-allele-positive subsets. For co-occurrence clustering, repertoires with fewer than 30,000 or more than 120,000 public chains were excluded, along with five repertoires with anomalous nucleotide sharing. TCRdb took this table from immuneACCESS and kept in-frame rearrangements with V and J called. Such tables lack part of the clones; where checked against another copy, unresolved V genes explain under half of the gap, and the rest is unexplained. V and J calls and clone size are given by that table; D and trimming were obtained from the DNA. The sample contains 150,000 to 200,000 clones, about 79% of them found a single time. The ten largest clones add up to 0.85% to 1% of the sample.

Details on this clone: Its antigen has not been determined. No much larger clone is present one base from it, and per-base qualities are unavailable.

V and J are trimmed by 0 bases and 9 bases, and the gene matches miss 7 bases of the junction. CDR1 and CDR2 were assigned from the germline V gene (reference sequence) as LNHDA and SQIVND. The CDR3 numbers 14 residues from cysteine through phenylalanine. Kept here is only the CDR3 DNA, which spans 42 bases and is read in frame from base 1. In total, about 650 healthy bone marrow donors made up the cohort. All cohort members were sampled while nominally healthy, although unrecorded immune exposures were likely present. The donor tested CMV seropositive, placing the donor among the 289 seropositive members of the cohort. Every donor gave a peripheral blood sample, and the peripheral blood mononuclear cells from that sample were used for TCR beta sequencing. Genomic DNA extraction from the blood cell samples was performed with the Qiagen DNeasy Blood Extraction Kit.

The source material was PBMCs. The clonotype originates from a woman aged 45-65 years in good health and CMV-seropositive. The chain couples TRBV19 to TRBJ1-1, with 7 bases in between that match TRBD1. The DNA is TGTGCCAGTAGTATAGAGCCAGCAGGGGGGAAAGCTTTCTTT. Its product reads: CASSIEPAGGKAFF. The full variable domain, with segments outside the CDR3 supplied by the reference TRBV19 and TRBJ1-1 proteins, appears as DGGITQSPKYLFRKEGQNVTLSCEQNLNHDAMYWYRQDPGQGLRLIYYSQIVNDFQKGDIAEGYSVSREKKESFPLTVTSAQKNPTAFYLCASSIEPAGGKAFFGQGTRLTVV.